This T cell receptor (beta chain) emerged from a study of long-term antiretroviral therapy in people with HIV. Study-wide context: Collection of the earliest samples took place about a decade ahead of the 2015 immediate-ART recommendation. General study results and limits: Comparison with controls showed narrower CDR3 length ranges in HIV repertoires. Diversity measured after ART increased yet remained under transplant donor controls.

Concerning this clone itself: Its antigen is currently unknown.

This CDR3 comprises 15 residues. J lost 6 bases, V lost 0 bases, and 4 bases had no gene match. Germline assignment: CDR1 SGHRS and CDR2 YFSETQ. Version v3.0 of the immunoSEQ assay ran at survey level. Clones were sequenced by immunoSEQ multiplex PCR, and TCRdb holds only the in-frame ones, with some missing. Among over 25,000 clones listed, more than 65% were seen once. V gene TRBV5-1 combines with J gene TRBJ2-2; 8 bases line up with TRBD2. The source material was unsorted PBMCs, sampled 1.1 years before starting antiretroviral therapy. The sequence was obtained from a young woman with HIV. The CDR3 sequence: CASSLEPTSAGELFF. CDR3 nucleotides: TGCGCCAGCAGCTTGGAACCGACTAGCGCCGGGGAGCTGTTTTTT.